Listed below are T cell receptor beta chains from one sample, sequenced in a study of OX40 agonist ivuxolimab in advanced cancers. Profiling relied on immunoSEQ multiplex PCR, and the TCRdb table lists in-frame clones only, not all of them. The sample lists tens of thousands of clones; around 90% were seen once. This material consisted of CD4+ or CD8+ T cells sorted from blood, taken in a trial of the OX40 agonist ivuxolimab. The receptors were gathered from an adult with an advanced solid tumor such as melanoma, head and neck, liver or kidney cancer. The CDR3 runs from the conserved cysteine through the conserved F or W. Fields, in order: J gene, D gene, clone size, V gene, CDR3 protein, CDR3 DNA. A D gene is named only where the DNA matches it firmly. A clone size is listed for some rows: how often the clone was seen (once, few, many), or a class if it is expanded.

TRBJ1-2	TRBD1	once	TRBV27	CASSSRGQGVYGYTF	TGTGCCAGCAGTTCCCGGGGGCAGGGGGTATATGGCTACACCTTC
TRBJ1-5	NA	NA	TRBV6-1	CASSVGFWVREGNQPQHF	TGTGCCAGCAGTGTTGGATTTTGGGTTAGGGAAGGCAATCAGCCCCAGCATTTT
TRBJ2-5	TRBD1	NA	TRBV6-5	CASSSSGTGPKTQYF	TGTGCCAGCAGTTCCTCTGGGACAGGGCCAAAGACCCAGTACTTC
TRBJ1-2	NA	NA	TRBV19	CASAIANYGYTF	TGTGCCAGCGCCATCGCGAACTATGGCTACACCTTC
TRBJ1-5	NA	NA	TRBV7-2	CASSLGPVGTQHF	TGTGCCAGCAGCCTTGGGCCCGTTGGAACCCAGCATTTT
TRBJ1-1	NA	NA	TRBV18	CASFPYERGESEAFF	TGTGCCAGCTTTCCCTACGAGAGGGGTGAATCTGAAGCTTTCTTT
TRBJ1-3	NA	NA	TRBV2	CASSGDWGNTIYF	TGTGCCAGCAGTGGAGACTGGGGAAACACCATATATTTT
TRBJ1-4	NA	NA	TRBV7-2	CASSPGLFSTNEKLFF	TGTGCCAGCAGCCCGGGACTATTCTCTACTAATGAAAAACTGTTTTTT
TRBJ2-1	TRBD2	NA	TRBV11-2	CASSPTSGVYNEQFF	TGTGCCAGCAGCCCTACTAGCGGGGTCTACAATGAGCAGTTCTTC
TRBJ2-2	NA	NA	TRBV6-6	CASLGGNTGELFF	TGTGCCTCCTTGGGCGGAAACACCGGGGAGCTGTTTTTT
TRBJ1-3	NA	NA	TRBV7-9	CASSLGTHSGNTIYF	TGTGCCAGCAGCTTAGGAACGCACTCTGGAAACACCATATATTTT
TRBJ2-2	TRBD1	NA	TRBV11-3	CASSLRPGQGIAGELFF	TGTGCCAGCAGCTTACGTCCGGGACAGGGAATCGCCGGGGAGCTGTTTTTT
TRBJ2-7	TRBD1	NA	TRBV9	CASSVGLPGTGRYEQYF	TGTGCCAGCAGCGTGGGTCTTCCCGGGACAGGGCGTTACGAGCAGTACTTC
TRBJ1-2	NA	NA	TRBV6-6	CASSRGPQGGYTF	TGTGCCAGCAGTCGGGGGCCCCAAGGTGGCTACACCTTC
TRBJ2-3	NA	NA	TRBV18	CASSPGDTQYF	TGTGCCAGCTCACCAGGGGATACGCAGTATTTT
TRBJ1-3	NA	NA	TRBV18	CASLGQNSGNTIYF	TGTGCCAGCCTCGGACAGAACTCTGGAAACACCATATATTTT
TRBJ1-2	TRBD1	NA	TRBV28	CASTPGQGNYGYTF	TGTGCCAGCACCCCGGGACAGGGAAACTATGGCTACACCTTC
TRBJ2-5	NA	NA	TRBV29-1	CSVEKIVQETQYF	TGCAGCGTCGAAAAGATAGTCCAAGAGACCCAGTACTTC
TRBJ2-3	NA	NA	TRBV29-1	CSGGLLGSTDTQYF	TGCAGCGGGGGGCTCCTCGGAAGCACAGATACGCAGTATTTT
TRBJ1-6	NA	NA	TRBV9	CASSGGLGSPLHF	TGTGCCAGCAGCGGAGGGCTTGGGTCACCCCTCCACTTT
TRBJ1-1	TRBD1	NA	TRBV4-1	CASSHLTGGGTEAFF	TGCGCCAGCAGCCACCTGACAGGGGGAGGGACTGAAGCTTTCTTT
TRBJ2-3	NA	NA	TRBV7-9	CASTRDGPDTQYF	TGTGCCAGCACCCGCGATGGACCAGATACGCAGTATTTT
TRBJ1-2	TRBD1	NA	TRBV18	CASSPRPIGQGVNYGYTF	TGTGCCAGCTCACCACGCCCTATAGGACAGGGAGTTAACTATGGCTACACCTTC
TRBJ2-3	TRBD1	NA	TRBV29-1	CSVETGHTQYF	TGCAGCGTTGAGACAGGGCATACGCAGTATTTT
TRBJ1-3	NA	once	TRBV6-5	CASSPGLYSGNTIYF	TGTGCCAGCAGTCCCGGGTTATACTCTGGAAACACCATATATTTT
TRBJ2-7	NA	NA	TRBV7-9	CASSPPDRYSSYEQYF	TGTGCCAGCAGCCCACCTGACAGGTATAGCTCCTACGAGCAGTACTTC
TRBJ2-1	TRBD1	NA	TRBV2	CASSVTGQGYNEQFF	TGTGCCAGCAGTGTCACGGGACAGGGCTACAATGAGCAGTTCTTC
TRBJ1-4	NA	NA	TRBV2	CASTKRPNEKLFF	TGTGCCAGCACTAAGAGGCCTAATGAAAAACTGTTTTTT